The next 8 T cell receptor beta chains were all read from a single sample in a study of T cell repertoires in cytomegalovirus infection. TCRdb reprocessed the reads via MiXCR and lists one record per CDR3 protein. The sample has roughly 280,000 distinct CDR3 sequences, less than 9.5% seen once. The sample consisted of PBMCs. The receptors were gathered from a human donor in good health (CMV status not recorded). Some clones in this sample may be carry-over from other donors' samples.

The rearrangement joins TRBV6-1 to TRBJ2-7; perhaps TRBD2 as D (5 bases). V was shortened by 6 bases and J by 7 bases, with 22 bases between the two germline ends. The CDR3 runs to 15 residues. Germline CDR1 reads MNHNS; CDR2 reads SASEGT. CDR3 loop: CASSELRIPSGEQYF. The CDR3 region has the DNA TGTGCCAGCAGCGAATTACGGATACCCTCGGGAGAGCAGTACTTC.

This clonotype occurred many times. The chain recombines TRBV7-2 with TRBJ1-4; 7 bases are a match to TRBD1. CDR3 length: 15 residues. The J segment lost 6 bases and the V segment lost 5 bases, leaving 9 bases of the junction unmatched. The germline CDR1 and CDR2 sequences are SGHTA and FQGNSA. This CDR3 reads CASSPYEGAHEKLFF. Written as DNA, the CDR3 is TGTGCCAGCAGCCCCTACGAGGGGGCACATGAAAAACTGTTTTTT.

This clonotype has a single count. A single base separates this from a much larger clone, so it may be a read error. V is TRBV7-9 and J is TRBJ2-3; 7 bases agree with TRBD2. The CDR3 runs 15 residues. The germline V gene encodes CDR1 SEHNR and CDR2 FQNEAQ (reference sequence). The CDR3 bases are TGTGCCAGCCCGAGGACGGGAGGATCCACAGATACGCAGAATTTT. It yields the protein CASPRTGGSTDTQNF.

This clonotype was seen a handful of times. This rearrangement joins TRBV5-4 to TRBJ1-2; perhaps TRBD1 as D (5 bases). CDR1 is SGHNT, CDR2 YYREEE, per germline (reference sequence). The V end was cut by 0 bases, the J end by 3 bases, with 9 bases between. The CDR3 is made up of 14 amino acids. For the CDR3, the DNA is TGTGCCAGCAGCTTGGTTGGGACCCACTATGGCTACACCTTC. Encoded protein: CASSLVGTHYGYTF.

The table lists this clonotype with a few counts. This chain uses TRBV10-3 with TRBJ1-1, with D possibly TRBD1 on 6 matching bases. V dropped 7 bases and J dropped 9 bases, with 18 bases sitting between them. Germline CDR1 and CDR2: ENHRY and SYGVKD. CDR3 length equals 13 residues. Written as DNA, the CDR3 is TGTGCCATCAAGGAAGGACCCGGGACAAAAGCTTTCTTT. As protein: CAIKEGPGTKAFF.

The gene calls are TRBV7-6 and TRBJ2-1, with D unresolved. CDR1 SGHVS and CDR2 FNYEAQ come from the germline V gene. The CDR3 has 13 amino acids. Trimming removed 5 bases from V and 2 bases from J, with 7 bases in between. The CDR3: CASSPLTYNEQFF. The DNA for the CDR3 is TGTGCCAGCAGCCCCCTGACCTACAATGAGCAGTTCTTC.

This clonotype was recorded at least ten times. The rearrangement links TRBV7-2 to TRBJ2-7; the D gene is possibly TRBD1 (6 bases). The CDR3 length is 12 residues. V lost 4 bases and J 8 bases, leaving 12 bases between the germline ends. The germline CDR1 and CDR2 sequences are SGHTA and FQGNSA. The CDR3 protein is CASSSGTRQQYF. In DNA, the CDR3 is TGTGCCAGCAGCTCCGGGACAAGGCAGCAGTACTTC.

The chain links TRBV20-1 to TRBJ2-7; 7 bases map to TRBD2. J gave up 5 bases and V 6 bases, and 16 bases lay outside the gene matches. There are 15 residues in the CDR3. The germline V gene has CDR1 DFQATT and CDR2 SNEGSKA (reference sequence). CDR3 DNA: TGCAGTGCAACAACGGGACTATCGGGAGTAGACGAGCAGTACTTC. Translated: CSATTGLSGVDEQYF.